A single T cell receptor (beta chain) is shown here with its context. What it recognizes is unknown. These data are taken from a study of T cells expressing NK-cell markers. Study-level information: All TCR beta repertoires analysed originated from sorted CD3+CD56+NKG2C+, CD3+CD56+NKG2C- and CD3+CD56-NKG2C+ T cells. Study conclusions and caveats: Once again these clonotypes came out on top in the CD3+CD56-NKG2C+ fraction of several donors.

Germline CDR1 reads SGHTA; CDR2 reads FQGNSA. CDR3 length: 13 amino acids. One entry per CDR3 protein, without DNA, is what TCRdb gives after re-calling the 5' RACE reads. The sample includes 130,000 to 150,000 distinct CDR3 sequences. Sequencing was carried out using blood T cells: a sorted CD56 or NKG2C T cell subset, CD4+ or CD8+ T cells, or bulk PBMC T cells (not recorded which). V and J are TRBV7-2 and TRBJ2-4; TCRdb's assignment of TRBD1 cannot be checked, as there is no DNA. The receptor comes from a man between 18 and 35 years old in good health. This CDR3 reads CASSLGGKNIQYF.